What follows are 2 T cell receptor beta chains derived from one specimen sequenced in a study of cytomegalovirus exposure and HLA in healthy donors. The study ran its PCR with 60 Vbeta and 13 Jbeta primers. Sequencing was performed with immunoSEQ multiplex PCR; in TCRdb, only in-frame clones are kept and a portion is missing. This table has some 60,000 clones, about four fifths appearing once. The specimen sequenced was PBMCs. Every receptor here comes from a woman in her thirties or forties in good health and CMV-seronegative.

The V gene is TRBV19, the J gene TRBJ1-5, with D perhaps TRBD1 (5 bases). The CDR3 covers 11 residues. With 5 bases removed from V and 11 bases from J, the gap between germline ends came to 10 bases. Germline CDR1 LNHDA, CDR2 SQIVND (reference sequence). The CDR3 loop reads CASSSGGAQHF. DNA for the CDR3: TGTGCCAGTAGTTCTGGGGGGGCCCAGCATTTT.

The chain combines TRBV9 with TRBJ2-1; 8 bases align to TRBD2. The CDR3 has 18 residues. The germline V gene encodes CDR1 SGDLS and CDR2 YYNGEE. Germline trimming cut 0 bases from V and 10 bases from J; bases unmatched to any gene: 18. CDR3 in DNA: TGTGCCAGCAGCGTAGGGGCCCAGGGGAGCGGGAGTGGTGAGGAGCAGTTCTTC. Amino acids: CASSVGAQGSGSGEEQFF.